These 10 T cell receptor beta chains came from one sample sequenced in a study of Ad26.COV2.S vaccination and SARS-CoV-2 variants. Noted treatment: some 20 received Ad26.COV2.S at low or high dose, single or two shots; about 5 received placebo; per-sample allocation not given. Sample collection was performed on day 63 after the first vaccine or placebo injection. Only in-frame clones appear in the TCRdb table, and some are missing; sequencing was by immunoSEQ multiplex PCR. The table lists over 300,000 clones, roughly 85% of them singletons. Sequencing was performed on peripheral blood, taken in a trial of Ad26.COV2.S vaccine versus placebo. The receptors were sampled from a person between 18 and 60 years old who received the Ad26.COV2.S COVID-19 vaccine or a placebo.

The J gene is TRBJ2-1, the V gene TRBV12-5, with D perhaps TRBD2 (7 bases). In germline, CDR1 is LGHNT, CDR2 FRNRAP. CDR3 size: 16 residues. Trimming took off 0 bases at V and 10 bases at J, with 19 bases between the two ends. This chain's CDR3 is CASGLVRAGAHGEQFF. CDR3 bases: TGTGCTAGTGGTTTGGTAAGGGCGGGGGCGCACGGGGAGCAGTTCTTC.

The chain has TRBV27 and TRBJ1-1, with D perhaps TRBD1 (6 bases). With 6 bases removed from V and 6 bases from J, the gap between germline ends came to 17 bases. This CDR3 comprises 14 residues. In germline, CDR1 is MNHEY, CDR2 SMNVEV (reference sequence). The CDR3 DNA sequence: TGTGCCAGCAGACAAATTACAGGGTTCCCTGAAGCTTTCTTT. Translating gives CASRQITGFPEAFF.

The chain uses TRBV29-1 and TRBJ2-7; weak D call: TRBD1 (6 bases). The CDR3 totals 12 residues. The V end lost 4 bases, the J end lost 2 bases, and 9 bases lay between the germline ends. Germline lookup yields CDR1 SQVTM and CDR2 ANQGSEA. The CDR3 coding sequence is TGCAGCGTTGTTCAGGGGACCTACGAGCAGTACTTC. It translates to CSVVQGTYEQYF.

J is TRBJ2-2 and V is TRBV27; D not certain. Germline CDR1 reads MNHEY; CDR2 reads SMNVEV (reference sequence). The CDR3 runs 15 residues. Between the trimmed V and J ends, which lost 7 bases and 3 bases, there was a span of 15 bases. The CDR3 reads CASKLRRRHTGELFF. The CDR3 nucleotides read TGTGCCAGCAAACTGCGTAGGCGGCACACCGGGGAGCTGTTTTTT.

CDR3 sequence reads: CASSLIGGEAFF. The CDR3 bases are TGTGCCAGCAGTTTGATCGGCGGGGAAGCTTTCTTT. The chain recombines TRBV27 with TRBJ1-1; D remains ambiguous. The V gene lost 3 bases and the J gene lost 8 bases, with 10 bases spanning the gap. CDR3 length: 12 residues. Looked up from germline, CDR1 is MNHEY and CDR2 is SMNVEV (reference sequence).

The chain has TRBV4-3 and TRBJ1-2; TRBD1 is a possible D gene (5 bases). V lost 2 bases to trimming and J lost 0 bases, with 10 bases between them. Looked up from germline, CDR1 is LGHNA and CDR2 is YSLEER. The CDR3 covers 15 residues. The CDR3 reads CASSQTGLANYGYTF. The CDR3 region has the DNA TGCGCCAGCAGCCAAACAGGCCTAGCTAACTATGGCTACACCTTC.

The rearrangement joins TRBV9 to TRBJ2-5; D is unclear. CDR3 length: 13 amino acids. The V gene lost 4 bases and the J gene lost 3 bases, with 10 bases spanning the gap. Germline assignment: CDR1 SGDLS and CDR2 YYNGEE. CDR3: CASSQKPKETQYF. The DNA for the CDR3 is TGTGCCAGCAGCCAAAAACCGAAAGAGACCCAGTACTTC.

The V and J genes are TRBV19 and TRBJ1-5; 7 bases are a match to TRBD1. J lost 6 bases, V lost 6 bases, and 8 bases had no gene match. Germline V gives CDR1 LNHDA, CDR2 SQIVND (reference sequence). This CDR3 contains 14 residues. The CDR3 DNA is TGTGCCAGTAGACTCGTACAGGGGAGTCAGCCCCAGCATTTT. Residues: CASRLVQGSQPQHF.

This rearrangement joins TRBV5-1 to TRBJ2-6; D is uncertain. V was shortened by 5 bases and J by 0 bases, with 6 bases between the two germline ends. The CDR3 contains 14 residues. The germline V gene has CDR1 SGHRS and CDR2 YFSETQ. CDR3 loop: CASRDYSGANVLTF. Written as DNA, the CDR3 is TGCGCCAGCAGAGATTACTCTGGGGCCAACGTCCTGACTTTC. Complete variable domain (other parts from reference TRBV5-1 and TRBJ2-6): KAGVTQTPRYLIKTRGQQVTLSCSPISGHRSVSWYQQTPGQGLQFLFEYFSETQRNKGNFPGRFSGRQFSNSRSEMNVSTLELGDSALYLCASRDYSGANVLTFGAGSRLTVL.

The V call is TRBV18, the J call TRBJ2-5; the match to TRBD1 covers 11 bases. With 3 bases clipped from V and 7 bases from J, the junction kept 1 base outside the gene matches. The CDR3 sequence is 13 residues long. CDR1 is KGHSH, CDR2 LQKENI, per germline. CDR3 in DNA: TGTGCCAGCTCACCCGGACAGGGGGCGACCCAGTACTTC. Its translation is CASSPGQGATQYF.